This is a list of T cell receptor beta chains from one sample in a study of blood T cell repertoires in COVID-19. Sequencing was performed with immunoSEQ multiplex PCR; in TCRdb, only in-frame clones are kept and a portion is missing. The sample lists approximately 22,000 clones, nearly 75% occurring once. Sequences were obtained from peripheral blood. The receptors shown here come from a human donor in a cohort sampled during active or convalescent COVID-19. The conserved cysteine and the conserved F or W are not part of the CDR3 here. Each record gives: V gene, J gene, CDR3 protein.

V: TRBV2; J: TRBJ2-1; CDR3: ASLTGTRGVRQF
V: TRBV28; J: TRBJ1-6; CDR3: ASSSQETGRNSPLH
V: TRBV5-1; J: TRBJ1-6; CDR3: ASSPGAGEGSPLH
V: TRBV27; J: TRBJ1-6; CDR3: ASSLRENNSPLH
V: TRBV5-1; J: TRBJ1-1; CDR3: ASSLAKGSDGRIRSEAF
V: TRBV7-2; J: TRBJ2-3; CDR3: ASSSHTTSDTSTDTQY
V: TRBV7-9; J: TRBJ2-3; CDR3: ASSRLGQGTDTQY
V: TRBV27; J: TRBJ2-7; CDR3: ASSLRQGGATYEQY
V: TRBV30; J: TRBJ2-3; CDR3: AWSVLADTQY
V: TRBV5-1; J: TRBJ2-4; CDR3: ASSLPAGDRDIQY
V: TRBV15; J: TRBJ1-5; CDR3: ATSRVYWLVGISTGNQPQH
V: TRBV5-5; J: TRBJ2-1; CDR3: ASSRGGGINNEQF
V: TRBV5-4; J: TRBJ2-3; CDR3: ASTGTGTSTDTQY
V: TRBV7-8; J: TRBJ2-3; CDR3: ASSPTVDTQY
V: TRBV19; J: TRBJ1-4; CDR3: ASRTGSNNEKLF
V: TRBV7-8; J: TRBJ2-1; CDR3: ASRLDSGGLSWNEQF
V: TRBV6-1; J: TRBJ1-5; CDR3: ASSGDRLTSNQPQH
V: TRBV2; J: TRBJ2-6; CDR3: ASRQGSSKGANVLT
V: TRBV20-1; J: TRBJ1-4; CDR3: SARRVEKLF
V: TRBV6-2/TRBV6-3; J: TRBJ1-2; CDR3: ASSGLAGGDYGYT
V: TRBV30; J: TRBJ1-5; CDR3: AWGQGAAQPQH
V: TRBV12-3/TRBV12-4; J: TRBJ1-6; CDR3: ASSSRLNPLH
V: TRBV18; J: TRBJ2-1; CDR3: ASSPYGLARGNEQF
V: TRBV28; J: TRBJ1-1; CDR3: ASSLIRARGGTEAF
V: TRBV6-2/TRBV6-3; J: TRBJ2-5; CDR3: ASSSPVGLAMEETQY
V: TRBV7-9; J: TRBJ1-4; CDR3: ASSPGREDEKLF
V: TRBV6-5; J: TRBJ2-1; CDR3: ASSYSSTGGLEQF
V: TRBV7-2; J: TRBJ2-2; CDR3: ASLRDSRNTGELF
V: TRBV11-2; J: TRBJ1-1; CDR3: ASSQQGARTGEAF
V: TRBV28; J: TRBJ2-1; CDR3: ASRPLAGLIDEQF
V: TRBV6-2/TRBV6-3; J: TRBJ1-2; CDR3: ASSPGSFYGYT
V: TRBV4-1; J: TRBJ1-2; CDR3: ASSHLRQRLHYGYT
V: TRBV28; J: TRBJ1-5; CDR3: ASSLGDRATGPQH
V: TRBV11-2; J: TRBJ2-7; CDR3: ASGVGAGGPYEQY
V: TRBV5-1; J: TRBJ2-5; CDR3: ASSLAASGETQY
V: TRBV13; J: TRBJ1-4; CDR3: ASSWGLGNEKLF